This T cell receptor beta chain was documented in a study of T cell responses to AZD1222 COVID-19 vaccine. Study-wide background: Researchers grouped second doses given at about 4 or about 12 weeks into one pool. Study findings and constraints: Close to half of spike-specific TCRs reportedly recognize unmutated variant regions.

Sequencing used immunoSEQ multiplex PCR; TCRdb keeps in-frame clones, though not all of them. The sample holds some 110,000 clones, around 87% seen once. The CDR3 runs to 13 residues. Germline assignment: CDR1 MDHEN and CDR2 SYDVKM. V shed 7 bases, J shed 4 bases, and the junction held 6 bases outside the gene matches. On this clone: As yet, its antigen is unknown.

The receptor's source is an adult in good health. V is TRBV28 and J is TRBJ2-5; 7 bases are shared with TRBD2. The sample consisted of peripheral blood, taken on day 0 of AZD1222 vaccination. CDR3 loop: CASTSGWAETQYF. In DNA, the CDR3 is TGTGCCAGCACTAGCGGTTGGGCAGAGACCCAGTACTTC.